This entry lists 9 T cell receptor beta chains sequenced from one sample in a study of T cells in Graves' hyperthyroidism and ophthalmopathy. TCR beta CDR3 region amplification was performed from RNA transcripts. Using the HTBI primer set, a first-round RT-PCR was run on the TCR CDR3. TCRdb processed the multiplex PCR reads anew with MiXCR; each CDR3 protein has one entry. Of a few hundred thousand distinct CDR3 sequences listed, around a fifth are singletons. Sequencing was performed on blood. The receptor source for this set is a woman aged 70-85 years with Graves' ophthalmopathy.

This sequence joins TRBV5-1 and TRBJ1-4, with D tentatively TRBD1 (5 bases). Between the trimmed V and J ends, which lost 0 bases and 7 bases, there was a span of 10 bases. Germline lookup yields CDR1 SGHRS and CDR2 YFSETQ. The CDR3 consists of 14 residues. The CDR3 here is CASSLEGQFEKLFF. For the CDR3, the DNA is TGCGCCAGCAGCTTGGAGGGGCAGTTTGAAAAACTGTTTTTT.

This clonotype has just a few counts. This chain joins TRBV20-1 and TRBJ1-5; no reliable D call. CDR3 length: 14 residues. Germline lookup yields CDR1 DFQATT and CDR2 SNEGSKA (reference sequence). V lost 6 bases and J lost 6, with 18 bases in between. The CDR3 loop is CSAIESVLSQPQHF. In DNA form, the CDR3 reads TGCAGTGCCATCGAATCAGTCCTCAGTCAGCCCCAGCATTTT.

The sample holds many counts of this clonotype. The gene calls are TRBV12-5 and TRBJ2-2; the D gene is possibly TRBD1 (6 bases). CDR3 length equals 14 residues. Germline CDR1 reads LGHNT; CDR2 reads FRNRAP. V was clipped by 6 bases and J by 4 bases, with 12 bases between them. CDR3 sequence: CASGTGTFTGELFF. In nucleotides, the CDR3 is TGTGCTAGTGGCACCGGGACATTCACCGGGGAGCTGTTTTTT.

Only a few counts were recorded for this clonotype. The rearrangement links TRBV7-3 to TRBJ2-2; 13 positions match TRBD2. V dropped 5 bases and J dropped 1; count of bases not matched to a gene: 4. Germline CDR1 is SGHTA and CDR2 is FQGTGA. This CDR3 is built from 17 residues. CDR3 in amino acids: CASSPGLAGKNTGELFF. In DNA, the CDR3 is TGTGCCAGCAGCCCGGGACTAGCGGGAAAGAACACCGGGGAGCTGTTTTTT.

In its sample, this clonotype was seen many times. The gene calls are TRBV27 and TRBJ1-6, with D possibly TRBD1 on 5 matching bases. This CDR3 region has 15 residues. Trimming took off 2 bases at V and 4 bases at J, with 9 bases between the two ends. Germline V CDR1 and CDR2: MNHEY, SMNVEV (reference sequence). CDR3 bases: TGTGCCAGCAGTTTACGCGGGGGATATAATTCACCCCTCCACTTT. It translates to CASSLRGGYNSPLHF.

The chain combines TRBV19 with TRBJ1-6; 7 bases map to TRBD1. The CDR3 length is 16 residues. Germline trimming cut 5 bases from V and 5 bases from J; bases unmatched to any gene: 9. CDR1 and CDR2 (germline): LNHDA, SQIVND (reference sequence). DNA of the CDR3: TGTGCCAGTAGTCGGACAGGCGAAATGAATAATTCACCCCTCCACTTT. It is translated as CASSRTGEMNNSPLHF. Full variable domain (missing parts from reference TRBV19 and TRBJ1-6): DGGITQSPKYLFRKEGQNVTLSCEQNLNHDAMYWYRQDPGQGLRLIYYSQIVNDFQKGDIAEGYSVSREKKESFPLTVTSAQKNPTAFYLCASSRTGEMNNSPLHFGNGTRLTVT.

The table lists this clonotype with a few counts. The chain couples TRBV27 to TRBJ1-2; 8 bases are shared with TRBD1. Germline V gene data show CDR1 as MNHEY and CDR2 as SMNVEV (reference sequence). This CDR3 comprises 16 residues. V shed 3 bases, J shed 3 bases, and the junction held 9 bases outside the gene matches. This CDR3 is CASSLAGGPTDYGYTF. As DNA, the CDR3 is TGTGCCAGCAGTTTGGCAGGGGGCCCTACAGACTATGGCTACACCTTC.

This chain links TRBV4-3 with TRBJ1-2; D gene unclear. Between the trimmed V and J ends, which lost 0 bases and 8 bases, there was a span of 19 bases. This CDR3 region has 16 residues. Germline V gene lookup returns CDR1 LGHNA and CDR2 YSLEER. The DNA of the CDR3 is TGCGCCAGCAGCCAAGATTTTTTCGGACGAAGAGACGGCTACACCTTC. Translation gives CASSQDFFGRRDGYTF.

CDR3 region: CASSLAARTYEQYF. The CDR3 DNA reads TGTGCCAGCAGTTTAGCGGCCCGGACCTACGAGCAGTACTTC. The chain employs TRBV28 and TRBJ2-7; no firm D call. The CDR3 consists of 14 residues. V lost 2 bases and J 2 bases, leaving 10 bases between the germline ends. CDR1 is MDHEN and CDR2 is SYDVKM in the germline V gene. The full variable domain, in which reference TRBV28 and TRBJ2-7 provide the parts outside the CDR3, is DVKVTQSSRYLVKRTGEKVFLECVQDMDHENMFWYRQDPGLGLRLIYFSYDVKMKEKGDIPEGYSVSREKKERFSLILESASTNQTSMYLCASSLAARTYEQYFGPGTRLTVT.